The source of this TCR beta chain is a study of blood T cell repertoires in COVID-19. Across the study: Material from acute and convalescent COVID-19 was sourced from the United States, Italy and Spain.

Here immunoSEQ multiplex PCR was the method, and the copy in TCRdb shows in-frame clones only, minus some. The repertoire holds approximately 25,000 clones, with about 91% as singletons. The CDR3 length is 15 residues. CDR1 KGHSH and CDR2 LQKENI come from the germline V gene. The trim removed 3 bases at V and 0 bases at J, leaving 3 bases unmatched. The sequence was obtained from a human donor with active COVID-19. The donor label of this sample is uncertain. The chain carries TRBV18 and TRBJ1-1; TRBD1 agrees at 8 bases. The sample comprised peripheral blood. The CDR3: CASSPETGVNTEAFF. CDR3 in DNA: TGTGCCAGCTCACCCGAGACAGGGGTGAACACTGAAGCTTTCTTT.